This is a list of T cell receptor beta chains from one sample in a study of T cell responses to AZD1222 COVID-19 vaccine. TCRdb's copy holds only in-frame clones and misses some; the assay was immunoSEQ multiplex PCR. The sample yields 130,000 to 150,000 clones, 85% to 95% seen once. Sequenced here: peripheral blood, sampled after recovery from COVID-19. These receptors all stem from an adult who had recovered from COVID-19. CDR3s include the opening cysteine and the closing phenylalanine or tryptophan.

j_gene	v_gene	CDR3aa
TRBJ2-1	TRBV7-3	CASSRARYNEQFF
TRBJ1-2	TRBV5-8	CASSLWVGKAGHGYTF
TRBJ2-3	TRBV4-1	CASSQDLTASGAASTDTQYF
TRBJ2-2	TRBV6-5	CASSTQWNGGELFF
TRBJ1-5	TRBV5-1	CASSLAPQGGSNQPQHF
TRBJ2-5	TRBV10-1	CASSESKAGSEETQYF
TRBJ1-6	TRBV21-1	CASSKFPGTFPLHF
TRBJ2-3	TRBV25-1	CASHRTGQVTDTQYF
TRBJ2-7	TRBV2	CARGAGTGGAEQYF
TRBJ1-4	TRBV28	CASSFVWGTNEKLFF
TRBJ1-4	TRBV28	CASSLVTTNEKLFF
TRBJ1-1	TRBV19	CASSIGRGDTEAFF
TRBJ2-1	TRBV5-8	CASSLARGNEQFF
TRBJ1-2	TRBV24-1	CATSDGDTYGYTF
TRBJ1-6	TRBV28	CASSSRPWENSPLHF
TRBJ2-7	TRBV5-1	CASSLDTRGTSYEQYF
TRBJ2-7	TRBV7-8	CASSLGSGGLYEQYF
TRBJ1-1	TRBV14	CASSPADGRGNTEAFF
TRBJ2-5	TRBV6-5	CASRRGNSGSETQYF
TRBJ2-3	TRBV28	CASTRDPTDTQYF
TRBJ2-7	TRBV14	CASSQLSGNSYEQYF
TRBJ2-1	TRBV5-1	CASSATYNEQFF
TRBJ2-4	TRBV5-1	CASSFGPRAGDIQYF
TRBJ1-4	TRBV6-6	CASSIGQAGGEKLFF
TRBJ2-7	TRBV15	CATSRLSGSLSYEQYF
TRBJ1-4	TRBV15	CATSRDGGATNEKLFF
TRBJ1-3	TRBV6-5	CASRRTGEGGNTIYF
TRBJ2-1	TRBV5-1	CASSLIGEGYNEQFF
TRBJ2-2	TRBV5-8	CASSLYKRTGELFF
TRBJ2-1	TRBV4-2	CASSQVQVYEQFF
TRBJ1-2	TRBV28	CASSLGSPNYGYTF
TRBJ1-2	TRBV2	CASSEGQGRYGYTF
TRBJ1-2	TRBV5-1	CASSPDSTNYGYTF